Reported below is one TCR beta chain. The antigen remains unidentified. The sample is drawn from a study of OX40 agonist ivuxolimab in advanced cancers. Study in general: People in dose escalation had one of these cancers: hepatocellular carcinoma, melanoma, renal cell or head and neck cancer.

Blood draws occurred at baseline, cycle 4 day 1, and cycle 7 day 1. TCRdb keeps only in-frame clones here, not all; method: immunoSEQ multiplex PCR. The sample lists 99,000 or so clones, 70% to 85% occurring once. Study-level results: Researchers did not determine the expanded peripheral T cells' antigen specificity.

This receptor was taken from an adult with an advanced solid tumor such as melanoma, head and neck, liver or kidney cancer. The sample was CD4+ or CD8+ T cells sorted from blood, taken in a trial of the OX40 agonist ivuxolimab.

The CDR3 region is CASRGQDSYNSPLHF. DNA for the CDR3: TGTGCCAGCAGGGGTCAAGACTCCTATAATTCACCCCTCCACTTT. J is TRBJ1-6 and V is TRBV25-1; D gene unclear. The CDR3 contains 15 residues. With 6 bases removed from V and 0 bases from J, the gap between germline ends came to 9 bases. Germline CDR1 and CDR2: MGHDK and SYGVNS.